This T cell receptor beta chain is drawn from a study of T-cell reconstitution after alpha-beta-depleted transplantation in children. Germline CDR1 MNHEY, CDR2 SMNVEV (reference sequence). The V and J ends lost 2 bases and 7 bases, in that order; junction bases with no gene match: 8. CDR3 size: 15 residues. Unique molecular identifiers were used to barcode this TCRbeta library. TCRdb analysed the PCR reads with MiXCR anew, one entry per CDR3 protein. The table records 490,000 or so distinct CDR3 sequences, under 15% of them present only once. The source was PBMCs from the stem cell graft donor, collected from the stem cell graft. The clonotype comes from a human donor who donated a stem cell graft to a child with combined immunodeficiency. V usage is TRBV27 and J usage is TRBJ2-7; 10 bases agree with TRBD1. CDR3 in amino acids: CASSLVGQGFREQYF. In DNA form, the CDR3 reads TGTGCCAGCAGTTTAGTGGGACAGGGGTTTAGGGAGCAGTACTTC.